A selection of T cell receptor beta chains follows, all from one sample in a study of T cell changes during pregnancy in multiple sclerosis. TCRdb keeps only in-frame clones here, not all; method: immunoSEQ multiplex PCR. Of approximately 74,000 clones listed, approximately 92% are singletons. Sequences were derived from peripheral blood, sampled before pregnancy. Receptors were obtained from a female donor with multiple sclerosis, enrolled in a pregnancy study. Both conserved end residues are part of each CDR3. The order of the fields is J gene, clone size, V gene, D gene, CDR3 protein, CDR3 DNA. A D gene is named only where the DNA matches it firmly. Size is stated for part of the rows, as once, few or many counts, or as a class when the clone is expanded.

TRBJ1-4	NA	TRBV2	NA	CASSGPTGRQRGEKLFF	TGTGCCAGCAGTGGACCGACAGGACGGCAACGTGGTGAAAAACTGTTTTTT
TRBJ1-2	NA	TRBV20-1	NA	CSASTDYGYTF	TGCAGTGCTAGTACAGACTATGGCTACACCTTC
TRBJ1-1	NA	TRBV19	TRBD1	CASSITGTGGSEAFF	TGTGCCAGTAGTATCACCGGGACAGGGGGTAGTGAAGCTTTCTTT
TRBJ2-3	NA	TRBV29-1	TRBD1	CSVYRGADTQYF	TGCAGCGTTTACAGGGGTGCAGATACGCAGTATTTT
TRBJ2-3	few	TRBV6-4	TRBD2	CASSETTSGGGTDTQYF	TGTGCCAGCAGTGAGACGACTAGCGGAGGGGGCACAGATACGCAGTATTTT
TRBJ1-1	NA	TRBV7-6	NA	CASSRGENTEAFF	TGTGCCAGCAGCAGGGGCGAGAACACTGAAGCTTTCTTT
TRBJ2-1	NA	TRBV19	NA	CASSIPAEEQFF	TGTGCCAGTAGTATCCCCGCGGAAGAGCAGTTCTTC
TRBJ1-1	NA	TRBV5-1	TRBD1	CASSYGTGGRGGTEAFF	TGCGCCAGCAGCTACGGGACAGGGGGCCGCGGTGGGACTGAAGCTTTCTTT
TRBJ2-5	NA	TRBV27	NA	CASSLGGRRQETQYF	TGTGCCAGCAGTTTGGGGGGAAGGAGACAAGAGACCCAGTACTTC
TRBJ1-1	NA	TRBV5-1	NA	CASSYRDGGGTEAFF	TGCGCCAGCAGCTACCGGGACGGGGGAGGAACTGAAGCTTTCTTT
TRBJ2-1	NA	TRBV28	TRBD2	CASSPPFWSSSGIYNEQFF	TGTGCCAGCAGTCCGCCGTTCTGGTCTTCTAGCGGGATATACAATGAGCAGTTCTTC
TRBJ1-4	NA	TRBV2	NA	CASSPWTATNEKLFF	TGTGCCAGCAGTCCCTGGACAGCAACTAATGAAAAACTGTTTTTT
TRBJ2-5	NA	TRBV4-2	TRBD1	CASSPWGTGEETQYF	TGTGCCAGCAGCCCTTGGGGGACAGGGGAAGAGACCCAGTACTTC
TRBJ1-2	NA	TRBV6-6	TRBD1	CASSPGQVYGYTF	TGTGCCAGCAGTCCGGGACAGGTTTATGGCTACACCTTC
TRBJ1-1	NA	TRBV19	NA	CASSMGRGKNTEAFF	TGTGCCAGTAGTATGGGGAGGGGGAAGAACACTGAAGCTTTCTTT
TRBJ1-1	NA	TRBV6-5	NA	CASSRNTEAFF	TGTGCCAGCAGCCGGAACACTGAAGCTTTCTTT
TRBJ2-1	NA	TRBV11-3	NA	CASSSWRNEQFF	TGTGCCAGCAGTTCGTGGAGGAATGAGCAGTTCTTC
TRBJ2-7	once	TRBV28	TRBD1	CASSLQGISYEQYF	TGTGCCAGCAGTCTACAGGGGATTTCCTACGAGCAGTACTTC
TRBJ1-1	NA	TRBV19	NA	CASNTRRENTEAFF	TGTGCCAGTAACACCCGCCGGGAGAACACTGAAGCTTTCTTT
TRBJ2-1	NA	TRBV18	TRBD2	CASSPGGPGLAGANEQFF	TGTGCCAGCTCACCAGGGGGGCCTGGACTAGCGGGAGCCAATGAGCAGTTCTTC
TRBJ1-2	NA	TRBV7-9	TRBD1	CASSVGQGAGYTF	TGTGCCAGCAGCGTGGGACAGGGGGCTGGCTACACCTTC
TRBJ1-5	NA	TRBV18	NA	CASSPGYSNQPQHF	TGTGCCAGCTCCCCCGGGTATAGCAATCAGCCCCAGCATTTT
TRBJ1-4	once	TRBV6-5	NA	CASRETATTNEKLFF	TGTGCCAGCAGGGAGACAGCTACAACTAATGAAAAACTGTTTTTT
TRBJ2-7	once	TRBV6-4	TRBD2	CASSDSQGAGSSYEQYF	TGTGCCAGCAGTGACTCACAAGGAGCGGGGAGCTCCTACGAGCAGTACTTC
TRBJ1-1	NA	TRBV6-6	NA	CASNRQVMNTEAFF	TGTGCCAGCAATCGACAGGTGATGAACACTGAAGCTTTCTTT
TRBJ2-7	NA	TRBV27	TRBD2	CATDGSGRAKYHEQYF	TGTGCCACCGACGGGAGCGGGAGGGCGAAGTACCACGAGCAGTACTTC
TRBJ2-1	NA	TRBV19	TRBD2	CASSVTSGNEQFF	TGTGCCAGTAGTGTGACTAGCGGCAATGAGCAGTTCTTC
TRBJ1-2	once	TRBV30	TRBD1	CAWSRRRGQGDYGYTF	TGTGCCTGGAGCCGACGGAGGGGGCAGGGTGACTATGGCTACACCTTC
TRBJ2-3	NA	TRBV4-3	TRBD2	CASSQDIGTSPDTQYF	TGCGCCAGCAGCCAAGATATAGGGACTAGCCCGGATACGCAGTATTTT
TRBJ2-5	NA	TRBV14	NA	CASSQLHPGETQYF	TGTGCCAGCAGCCAACTGCACCCCGGGGAGACCCAGTACTTC
TRBJ2-3	NA	TRBV28	TRBD2	CASSPRGTSGRTDTQYF	TGTGCCAGCAGCCCCCGAGGGACTAGCGGGAGGACAGATACGCAGTATTTT
TRBJ1-2	once	TRBV4-3	NA	CASSQDRGSALGGYTF	TGCGCCAGCAGCCAAGATCGAGGCAGCGCCCTCGGGGGCTACACCTTC
TRBJ1-2	NA	TRBV27	NA	CASSLQGWRYGYTF	TGTGCCAGCAGCCTACAGGGCTGGCGCTATGGCTACACCTTC
TRBJ2-1	NA	TRBV7-6	NA	CASSSQGNEQFF	TGTGCCAGCAGCTCCCAGGGAAATGAGCAGTTCTTC
TRBJ2-1	NA	TRBV6-1	NA	CASSDWGSSYNEQFF	TGTGCCAGCAGTGATTGGGGCAGCTCCTACAATGAGCAGTTCTTC
TRBJ2-3	NA	TRBV6-4	TRBD2	CASSASGGSTDTQYF	TGTGCCAGCAGTGCTAGCGGAGGTTCCACAGATACGCAGTATTTT
TRBJ2-2	NA	TRBV7-3	TRBD2	CASSRLAGGGTGELFF	TGTGCCAGCAGTAGACTAGCGGGAGGGGGCACCGGGGAGCTGTTTTTT
TRBJ2-1	NA	TRBV30	TRBD2	CAWTSGSGGEQFF	TGTGCCTGGACTAGCGGGAGTGGGGGTGAGCAGTTCTTC
TRBJ1-2	NA	TRBV9	NA	CASSVLRESTGYTF	TGTGCCAGCAGCGTGCTGCGGGAGTCTACGGGCTACACCTTC
TRBJ1-4	NA	TRBV2	NA	CASIPDRGFNEKLFF	TGTGCCAGCATTCCGGACCGGGGGTTTAATGAAAAACTGTTTTTT
TRBJ2-1	NA	TRBV12-5	NA	CASGLGSDYNEQFF	TGTGCTAGTGGTTTAGGGAGTGACTACAATGAGCAGTTCTTC
TRBJ2-7	once	TRBV6-5	NA	CASSYSRGTYEQYF	TGTGCCAGCAGTTACTCCCGGGGAACCTACGAGCAGTACTTC
TRBJ2-7	NA	TRBV6-6	NA	CASSYQTDSYEQYF	TGTGCCAGCAGTTACCAGACAGACAGCTACGAGCAGTACTTC
TRBJ1-3	NA	TRBV25-1	NA	CASSEGGKDSGNTIYF	TGTGCCAGCAGTGAGGGGGGGAAAGACTCTGGAAACACCATATATTTT
TRBJ1-4	NA	TRBV6-5	NA	CASSSYGQREKLFF	TGTGCCAGCAGTTCCTACGGACAGAGGGAAAAACTGTTTTTT
TRBJ2-1	NA	TRBV9	TRBD2	CASSVLTGTSDSYNEQFF	TGTGCCAGCAGCGTCTTGACCGGGACTAGCGACTCCTACAATGAGCAGTTCTTC
TRBJ2-1	NA	TRBV5-4	TRBD2	CASSKAGTTNEQFF	TGTGCCAGCAGCAAAGCCGGGACTACCAATGAGCAGTTCTTC
TRBJ2-7	NA	TRBV5-1	TRBD1	CASRTGQGYEQYF	TGCGCCAGCAGGACGGGACAGGGCTACGAGCAGTACTTC
TRBJ1-5	NA	TRBV19	NA	CASSAPGRSNQPQHF	TGTGCCAGTAGTGCCCCGGGGAGGAGCAATCAGCCCCAGCATTTT
TRBJ1-2	NA	TRBV7-9	TRBD1	CASRGTGGGLANYGYTF	TGTGCCAGCAGAGGGACAGGGGGCGGTTTGGCGAACTATGGCTACACCTTC
TRBJ1-5	NA	TRBV11-2	TRBD1	CASSFGTARNSNQPQHF	TGTGCCAGCAGCTTCGGGACAGCCCGAAATAGCAATCAGCCCCAGCATTTT
TRBJ2-1	NA	TRBV9	TRBD2	CASSLRLADYNEQFF	TGTGCCAGCAGCCTCAGGCTAGCGGACTACAATGAGCAGTTCTTC